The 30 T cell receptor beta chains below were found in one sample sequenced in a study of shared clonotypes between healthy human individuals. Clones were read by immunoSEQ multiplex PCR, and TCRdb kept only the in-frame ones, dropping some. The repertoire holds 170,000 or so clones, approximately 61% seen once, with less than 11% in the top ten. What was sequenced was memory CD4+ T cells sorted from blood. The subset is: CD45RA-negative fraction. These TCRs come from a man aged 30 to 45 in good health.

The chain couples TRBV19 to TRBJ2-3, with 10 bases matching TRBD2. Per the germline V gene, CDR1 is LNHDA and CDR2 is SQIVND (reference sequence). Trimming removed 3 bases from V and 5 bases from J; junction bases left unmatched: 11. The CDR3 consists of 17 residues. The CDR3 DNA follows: TGTGCCAGTAGTATGTTAAGCGGGAGGGCCGGTGGAGATACGCAGTATTTT. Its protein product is CASSMLSGRAGGDTQYF.

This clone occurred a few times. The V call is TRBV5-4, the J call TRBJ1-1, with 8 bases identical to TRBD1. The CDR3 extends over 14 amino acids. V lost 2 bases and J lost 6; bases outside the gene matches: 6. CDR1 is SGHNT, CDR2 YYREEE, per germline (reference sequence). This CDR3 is CASSLQGGIAEAFF. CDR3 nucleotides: TGTGCCAGCAGCTTACAGGGGGGAATCGCTGAAGCTTTCTTT.

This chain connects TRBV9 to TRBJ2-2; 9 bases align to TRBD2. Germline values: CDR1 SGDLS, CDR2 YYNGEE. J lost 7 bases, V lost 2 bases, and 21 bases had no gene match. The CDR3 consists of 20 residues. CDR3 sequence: CASSVTLLAGFLSGGGELFF. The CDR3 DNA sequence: TGTGCCAGCAGCGTGACCCTGCTAGCGGGATTTCTTTCAGGCGGCGGGGAGCTGTTTTTT. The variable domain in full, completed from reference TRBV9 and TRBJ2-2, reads DSGVTQTPKHLITATGQRVTLRCSPRSGDLSVYWYQQSLDQGLQFLIQYYNGEERAKGNILERFSAQQFPDLHSELNLSSLELGDSALYFCASSVTLLAGFLSGGGELFFGEGSRLTVL.

The CDR3 region is CAADLDRVVDTGELFF. The CDR3 DNA reads as TGTGCCGCAGACCTCGACAGGGTGGTTGACACCGGGGAGCTGTTTTTT. The rearrangement uses TRBV28 and TRBJ2-2, with 7 nucleotides matching TRBD1. The germline gives CDR1 MDHEN, CDR2 SYDVKM. The CDR3 is 16 residues long. V was pared by 11 bases and J by 3 bases, with 15 bases of the junction left unmatched.

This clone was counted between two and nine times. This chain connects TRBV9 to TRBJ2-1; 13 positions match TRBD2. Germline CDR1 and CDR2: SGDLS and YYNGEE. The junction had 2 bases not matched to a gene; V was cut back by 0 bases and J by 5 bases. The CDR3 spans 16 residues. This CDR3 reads CASSVGLAGGHNEQFF. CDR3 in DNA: TGTGCCAGCAGCGTAGGACTAGCGGGAGGCCACAATGAGCAGTTCTTC.

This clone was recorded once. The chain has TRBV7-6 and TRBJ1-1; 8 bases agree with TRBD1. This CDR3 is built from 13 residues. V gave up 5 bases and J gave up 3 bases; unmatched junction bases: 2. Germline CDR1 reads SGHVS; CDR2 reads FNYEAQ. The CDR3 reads CASSQQGDTEAFF. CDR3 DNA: TGTGCCAGCAGCCAACAGGGGGACACTGAAGCTTTCTTT. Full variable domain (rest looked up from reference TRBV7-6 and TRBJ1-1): GAGVSQSPRYKVTKRGQDVALRCDPISGHVSLYWYRQALGQGPEFLTYFNYEAQQDKSGLPNDRFSAERPEGSISTLTIQRTEQRDSAMYRCASSQQGDTEAFFGQGTRLTVV.

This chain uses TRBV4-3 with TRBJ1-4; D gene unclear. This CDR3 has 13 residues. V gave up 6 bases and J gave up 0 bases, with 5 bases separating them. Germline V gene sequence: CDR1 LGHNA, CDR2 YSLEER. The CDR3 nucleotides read TGCGCCAGCAGGGGATCAACTAATGAAAAACTGTTTTTT. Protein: CASRGSTNEKLFF.

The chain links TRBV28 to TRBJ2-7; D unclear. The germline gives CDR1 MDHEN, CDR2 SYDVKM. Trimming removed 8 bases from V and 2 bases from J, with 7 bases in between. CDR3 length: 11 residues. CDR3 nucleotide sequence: TGTGCCAGCGGTTCCACCTACGAGCAGTACTTC. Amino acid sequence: CASGSTYEQYF.

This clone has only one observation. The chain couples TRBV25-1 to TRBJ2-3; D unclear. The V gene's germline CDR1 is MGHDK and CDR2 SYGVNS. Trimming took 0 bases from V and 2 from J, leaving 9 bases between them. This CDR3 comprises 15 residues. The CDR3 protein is CASSEYGRPTDTQYF. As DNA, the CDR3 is TGTGCCAGCAGTGAATACGGCAGACCCACAGATACGCAGTATTTT.

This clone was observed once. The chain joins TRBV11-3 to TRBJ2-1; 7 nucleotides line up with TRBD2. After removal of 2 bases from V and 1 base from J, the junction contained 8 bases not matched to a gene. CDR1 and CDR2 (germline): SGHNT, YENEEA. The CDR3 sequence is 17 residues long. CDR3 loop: CASSLMGLSGSYNEQFF. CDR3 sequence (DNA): TGTGCCAGCAGCTTAATGGGGCTTAGCGGGTCCTACAATGAGCAGTTCTTC.

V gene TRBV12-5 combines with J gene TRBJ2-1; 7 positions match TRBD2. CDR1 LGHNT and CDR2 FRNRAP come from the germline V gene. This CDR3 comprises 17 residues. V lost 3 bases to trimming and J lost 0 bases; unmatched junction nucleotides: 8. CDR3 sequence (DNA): TGTGCTAGTGGTTTTCCCGTAGGCGGGAGCTCCTACAATGAGCAGTTCTTC. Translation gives CASGFPVGGSSYNEQFF.

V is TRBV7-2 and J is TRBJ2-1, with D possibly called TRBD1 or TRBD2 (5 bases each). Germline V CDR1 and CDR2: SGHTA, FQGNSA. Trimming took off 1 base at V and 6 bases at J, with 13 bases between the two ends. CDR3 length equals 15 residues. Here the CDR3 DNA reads TGTGCCAGCAGCTTAGGGGGGAGCGGTATCAATGAGCAGTTCTTC. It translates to CASSLGGSGINEQFF.

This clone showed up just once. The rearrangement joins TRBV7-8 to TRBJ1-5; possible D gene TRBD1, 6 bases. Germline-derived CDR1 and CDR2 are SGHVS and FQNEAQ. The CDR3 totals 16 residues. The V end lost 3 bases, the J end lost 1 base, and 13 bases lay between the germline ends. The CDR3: CASSFMGGRSNQPQHF. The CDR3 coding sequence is TGTGCCAGCAGCTTTATGGGGGGCCGGAGCAATCAGCCCCAGCATTTT.

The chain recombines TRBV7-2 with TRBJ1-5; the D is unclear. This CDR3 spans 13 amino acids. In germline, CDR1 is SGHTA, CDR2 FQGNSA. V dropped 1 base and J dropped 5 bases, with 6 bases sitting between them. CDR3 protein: CASSLVADQPQHF. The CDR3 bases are TGTGCCAGCAGCTTAGTTGCTGATCAGCCCCAGCATTTT.

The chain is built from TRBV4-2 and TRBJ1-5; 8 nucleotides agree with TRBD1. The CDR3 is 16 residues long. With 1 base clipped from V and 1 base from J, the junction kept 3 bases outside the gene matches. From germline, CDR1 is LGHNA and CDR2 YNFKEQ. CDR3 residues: CASSQVGTGSNQPQHF. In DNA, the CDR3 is TGTGCCAGCAGCCAAGTCGGGACAGGAAGCAATCAGCCCCAGCATTTT.

CDR3 sequence reads: CASSVNPTDTQYF. CDR3 DNA: TGTGCCAGCAGTGTTAACCCCACAGATACGCAGTATTTT. This chain joins TRBV2 and TRBJ2-3, with D uncertain. The germline CDR1 and CDR2 sequences are SNHLY and FYNNEI. V was pared by 4 bases and J by 2 bases, with 7 bases between. CDR3 length: 13 amino acids.

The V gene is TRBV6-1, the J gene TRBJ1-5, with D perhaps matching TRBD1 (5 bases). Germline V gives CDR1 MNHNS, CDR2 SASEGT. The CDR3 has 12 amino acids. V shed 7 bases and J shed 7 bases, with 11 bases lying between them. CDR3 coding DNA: TGTGCCAGCACGGGGCCGCACCAGCCCCAGCATTTT. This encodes CASTGPHQPQHF.

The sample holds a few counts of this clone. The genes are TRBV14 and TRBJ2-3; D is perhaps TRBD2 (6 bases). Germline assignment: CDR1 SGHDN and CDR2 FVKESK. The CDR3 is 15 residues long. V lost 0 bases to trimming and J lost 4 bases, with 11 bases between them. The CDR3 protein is CASSQDLQRADTQYF. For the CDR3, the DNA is TGTGCCAGCAGCCAAGATTTGCAGCGGGCAGATACGCAGTATTTT.

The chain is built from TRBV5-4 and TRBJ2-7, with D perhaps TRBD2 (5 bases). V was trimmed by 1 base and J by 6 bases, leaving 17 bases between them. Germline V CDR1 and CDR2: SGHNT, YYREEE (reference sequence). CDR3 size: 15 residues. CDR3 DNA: TGTGCCAGCAGCTTGTCCGGACTGGAGGATATCGAGCAGTACTTC. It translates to CASSLSGLEDIEQYF. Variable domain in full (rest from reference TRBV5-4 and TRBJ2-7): ETGVTQSPTHLIKTRGQQVTLRCSSQSGHNTVSWYQQALGQGPQFIFQYYREEENGRGNFPPRFSGLQFPNYSSELNVNALELDDSALYLCASSLSGLEDIEQYFGPGTRLTVT.

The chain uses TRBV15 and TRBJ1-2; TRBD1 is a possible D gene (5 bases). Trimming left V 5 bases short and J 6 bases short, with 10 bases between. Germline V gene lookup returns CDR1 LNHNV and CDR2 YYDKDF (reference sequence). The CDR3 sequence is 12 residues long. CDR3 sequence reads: CATSLGRDGYTF. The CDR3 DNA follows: TGTGCCACCAGCCTGGGACGGGATGGCTACACCTTC.

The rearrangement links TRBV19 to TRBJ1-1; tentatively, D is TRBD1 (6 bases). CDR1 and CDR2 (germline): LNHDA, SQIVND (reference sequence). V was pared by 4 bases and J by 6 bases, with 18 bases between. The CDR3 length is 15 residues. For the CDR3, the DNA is TGTGCCAGTAGTAGTAGACACGGGGGGGCCGCTGAAGCTTTCTTT. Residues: CASSSRHGGAAEAFF.

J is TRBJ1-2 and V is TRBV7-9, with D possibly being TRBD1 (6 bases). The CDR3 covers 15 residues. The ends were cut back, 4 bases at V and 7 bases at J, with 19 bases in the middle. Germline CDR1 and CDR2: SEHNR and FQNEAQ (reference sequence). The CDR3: CASSSRSQGIGGYTF. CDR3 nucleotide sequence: TGTGCCAGCAGCTCCCGGTCGCAGGGGATCGGTGGCTACACCTTC. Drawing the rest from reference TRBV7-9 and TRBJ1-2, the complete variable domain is DTGVSQNPRHKITKRGQNVTFRCDPISEHNRLYWYRQTLGQGPEFLTYFQNEAQLEKSRLLSDRFSAERPKGSFSTLEIQRTEQGDSAMYLCASSSRSQGIGGYTFGSGTRLTVV.

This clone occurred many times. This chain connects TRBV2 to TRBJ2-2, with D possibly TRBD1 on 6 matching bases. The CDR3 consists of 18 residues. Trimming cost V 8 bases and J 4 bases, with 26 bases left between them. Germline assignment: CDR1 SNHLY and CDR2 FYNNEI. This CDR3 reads CASGTNLQGVVSTGELFF. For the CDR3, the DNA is TGTGCCAGCGGAACAAACCTACAGGGCGTGGTATCCACCGGGGAGCTGTTTTTT.

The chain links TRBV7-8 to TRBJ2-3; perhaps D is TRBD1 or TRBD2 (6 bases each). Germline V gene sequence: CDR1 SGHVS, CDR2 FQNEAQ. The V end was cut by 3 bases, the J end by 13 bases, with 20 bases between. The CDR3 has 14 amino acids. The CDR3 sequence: CASSFGRGPREEYF. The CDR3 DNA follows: TGTGCCAGCAGCTTTGGTCGGGGGCCCCGAGAGGAGTATTTT.

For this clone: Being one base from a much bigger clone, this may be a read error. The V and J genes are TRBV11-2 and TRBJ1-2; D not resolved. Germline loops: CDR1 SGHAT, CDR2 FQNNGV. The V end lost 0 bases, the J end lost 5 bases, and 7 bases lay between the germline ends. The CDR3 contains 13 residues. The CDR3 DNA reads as TGTGCCAGCAGCTTAGAACCCGTATATGGCTACACCTTC. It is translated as CASSLEPVYGYTF.

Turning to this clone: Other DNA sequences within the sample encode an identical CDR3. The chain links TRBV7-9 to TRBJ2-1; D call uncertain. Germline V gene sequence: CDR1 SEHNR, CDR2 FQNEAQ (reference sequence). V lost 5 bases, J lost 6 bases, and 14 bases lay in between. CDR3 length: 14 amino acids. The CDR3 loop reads CASSLDGRINEQFF. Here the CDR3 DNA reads TGTGCCAGCAGCCTCGACGGACGGATCAATGAGCAGTTCTTC. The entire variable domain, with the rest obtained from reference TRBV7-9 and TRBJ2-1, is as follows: DTGVSQNPRHKITKRGQNVTFRCDPISEHNRLYWYRQTLGQGPEFLTYFQNEAQLEKSRLLSDRFSAERPKGSFSTLEIQRTEQGDSAMYLCASSLDGRINEQFFGPGTRLTVL.

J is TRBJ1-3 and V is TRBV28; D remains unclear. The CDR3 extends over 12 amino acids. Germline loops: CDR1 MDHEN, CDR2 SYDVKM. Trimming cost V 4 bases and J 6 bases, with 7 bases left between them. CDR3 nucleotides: TGTGCCAGCAGTTCTTTAGCAAACACCATATATTTT. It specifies CASSSLANTIYF.

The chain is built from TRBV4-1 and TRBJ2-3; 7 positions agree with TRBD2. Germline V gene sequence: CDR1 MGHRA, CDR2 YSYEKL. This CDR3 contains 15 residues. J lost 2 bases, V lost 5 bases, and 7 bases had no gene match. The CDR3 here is CASSYAGTTTDTQYF. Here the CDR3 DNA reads TGCGCCAGCAGCTACGCCGGGACTACCACAGATACGCAGTATTTT.

The CDR3 DNA is TGTGCCAGCAGCCCAGAGCGGGGGATGAACACTGAAGCTTTCTTT. Translating it yields CASSPERGMNTEAFF. The rearrangement joins TRBV7-9 to TRBJ1-1, with D perhaps matching TRBD1 (5 bases). The V and J ends lost 5 bases and 0 bases respectively, with 13 bases between them. This CDR3 has 15 residues. Germline V lookup: CDR1 SEHNR, CDR2 FQNEAQ (reference sequence). Combining the CDR3 with reference TRBV7-9 and TRBJ1-1 gives the whole variable domain DTGVSQNPRHKITKRGQNVTFRCDPISEHNRLYWYRQTLGQGPEFLTYFQNEAQLEKSRLLSDRFSAERPKGSFSTLEIQRTEQGDSAMYLCASSPERGMNTEAFFGQGTRLTVV.

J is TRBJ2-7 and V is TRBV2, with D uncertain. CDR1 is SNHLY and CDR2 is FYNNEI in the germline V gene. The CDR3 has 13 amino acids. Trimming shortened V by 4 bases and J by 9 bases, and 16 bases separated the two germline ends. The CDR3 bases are TGTGCCAGCAGTGCGGCGGCGGTACGGTGGCAGTACTTC. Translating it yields CASSAAAVRWQYF.